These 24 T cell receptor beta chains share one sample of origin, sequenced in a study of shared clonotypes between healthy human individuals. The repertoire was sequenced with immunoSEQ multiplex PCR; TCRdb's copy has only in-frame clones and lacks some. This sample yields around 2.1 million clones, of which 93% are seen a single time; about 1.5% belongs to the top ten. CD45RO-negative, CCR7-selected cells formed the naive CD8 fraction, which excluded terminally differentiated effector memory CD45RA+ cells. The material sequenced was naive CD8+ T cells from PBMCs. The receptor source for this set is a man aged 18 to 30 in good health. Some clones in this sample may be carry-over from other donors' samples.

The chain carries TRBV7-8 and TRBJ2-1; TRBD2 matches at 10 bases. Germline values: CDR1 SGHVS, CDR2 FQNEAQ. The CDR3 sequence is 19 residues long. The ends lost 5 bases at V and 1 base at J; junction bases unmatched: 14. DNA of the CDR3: TGTGCCAGCAGCATCCCTAGCGGGAGACCGTACCCTTCCTACAATGAGCAGTTCTTC. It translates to CASSIPSGRPYPSYNEQFF.

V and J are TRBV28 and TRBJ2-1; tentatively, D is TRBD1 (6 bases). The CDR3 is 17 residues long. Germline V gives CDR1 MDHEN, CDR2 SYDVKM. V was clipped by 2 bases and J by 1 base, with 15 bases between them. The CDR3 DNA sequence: TGTGCCAGCAGTTTACTTTTATCAGGGGTATCCTACAATGAGCAGTTCTTC. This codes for CASSLLLSGVSYNEQFF.

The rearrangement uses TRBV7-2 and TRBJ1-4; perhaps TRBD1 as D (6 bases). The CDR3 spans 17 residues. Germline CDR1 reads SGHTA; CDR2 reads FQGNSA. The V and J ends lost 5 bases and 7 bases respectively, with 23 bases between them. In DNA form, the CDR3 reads TGTGCCAGCAGCCCGGGAGGCGGGCGGGGGCTGGGTGAAAAACTGTTTTTT. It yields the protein CASSPGGGRGLGEKLFF.

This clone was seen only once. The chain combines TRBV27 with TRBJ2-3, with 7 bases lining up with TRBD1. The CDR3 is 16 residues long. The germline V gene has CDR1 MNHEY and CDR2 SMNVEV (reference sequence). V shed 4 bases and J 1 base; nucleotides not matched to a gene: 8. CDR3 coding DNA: TGTGCCAGCAGTTCAGGGGGAAGAGCGGGCACAGATACGCAGTATTTT. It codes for CASSSGGRAGTDTQYF.

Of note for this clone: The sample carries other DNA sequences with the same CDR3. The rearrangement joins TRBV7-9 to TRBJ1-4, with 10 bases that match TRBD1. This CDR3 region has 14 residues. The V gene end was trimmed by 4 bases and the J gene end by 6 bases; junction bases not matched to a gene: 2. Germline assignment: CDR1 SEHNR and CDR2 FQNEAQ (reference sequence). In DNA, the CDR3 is TGTGCCAGCAGCTCCGGGACAGGGGATGAAAAACTGTTTTTT. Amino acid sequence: CASSSGTGDEKLFF.

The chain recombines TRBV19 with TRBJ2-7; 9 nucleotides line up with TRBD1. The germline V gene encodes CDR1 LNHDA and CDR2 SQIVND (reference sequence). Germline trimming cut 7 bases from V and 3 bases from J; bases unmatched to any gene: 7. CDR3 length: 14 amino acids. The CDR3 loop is CASTPGTGFYEQYF. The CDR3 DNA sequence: TGTGCCAGTACTCCCGGGACAGGGTTCTACGAGCAGTACTTC.

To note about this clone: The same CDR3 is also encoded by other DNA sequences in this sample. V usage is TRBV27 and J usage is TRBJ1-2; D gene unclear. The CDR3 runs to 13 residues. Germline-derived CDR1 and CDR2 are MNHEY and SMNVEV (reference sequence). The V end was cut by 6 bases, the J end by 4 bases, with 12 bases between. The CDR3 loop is CASSLGVRYGYTF. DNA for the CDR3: TGTGCCAGCAGCCTCGGGGTACGCTATGGCTACACCTTC.

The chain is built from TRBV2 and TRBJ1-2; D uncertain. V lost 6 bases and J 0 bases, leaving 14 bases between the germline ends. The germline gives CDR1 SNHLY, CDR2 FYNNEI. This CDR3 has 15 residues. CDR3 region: CASRPTGPANYGYTF. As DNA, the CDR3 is TGTGCCAGCAGACCGACGGGCCCTGCTAACTATGGCTACACCTTC.

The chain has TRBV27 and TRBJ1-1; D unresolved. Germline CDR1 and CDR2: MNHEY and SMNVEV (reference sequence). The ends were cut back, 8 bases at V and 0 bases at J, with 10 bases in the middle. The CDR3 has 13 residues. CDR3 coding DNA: TGTGCCAGCCACAAGGCCTTGAACACTGAAGCTTTCTTT. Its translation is CASHKALNTEAFF.

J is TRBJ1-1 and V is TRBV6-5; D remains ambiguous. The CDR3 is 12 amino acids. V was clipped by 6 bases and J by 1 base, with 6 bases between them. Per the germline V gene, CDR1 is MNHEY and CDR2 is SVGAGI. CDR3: CASRTTNTEAFF. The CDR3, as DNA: TGTGCCAGCAGAACAACGAACACTGAAGCTTTCTTT.

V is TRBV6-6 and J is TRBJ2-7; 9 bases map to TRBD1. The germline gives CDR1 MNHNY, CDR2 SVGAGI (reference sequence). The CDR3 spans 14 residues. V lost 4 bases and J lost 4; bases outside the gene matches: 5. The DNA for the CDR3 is TGTGCCAGCAGTTGGGGACAGGGATATTACGAGCAGTACTTC. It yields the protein CASSWGQGYYEQYF.

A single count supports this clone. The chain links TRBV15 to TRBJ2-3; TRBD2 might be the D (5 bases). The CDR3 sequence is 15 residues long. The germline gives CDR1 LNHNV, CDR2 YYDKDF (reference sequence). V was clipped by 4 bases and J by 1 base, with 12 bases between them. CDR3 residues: CATSIDGSGTDTQYF. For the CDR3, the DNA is TGTGCCACCAGCATTGATGGTAGCGGCACAGATACGCAGTATTTT.

The CDR3 coding sequence is TGTGCCAGCAGCCCCTACGGGACAGGGGCCGAAACTTACGAGCAGTACTTC. Residues: CASSPYGTGAETYEQYF. The V and J genes are TRBV13 and TRBJ2-7, with TRBD1 identical over 10 bases. J gave up 4 bases and V 5 bases, and 14 bases lay outside the gene matches. This CDR3 contains 17 residues. The V gene's germline CDR1 is PRHDT and CDR2 FYEKMQ (reference sequence).

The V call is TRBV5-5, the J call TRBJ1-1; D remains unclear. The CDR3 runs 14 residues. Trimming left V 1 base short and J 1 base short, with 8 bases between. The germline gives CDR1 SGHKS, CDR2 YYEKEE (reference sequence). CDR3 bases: TGTGCCAGCAGCTTGTTATTTCCGAACACTGAAGCTTTCTTT. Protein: CASSLLFPNTEAFF.

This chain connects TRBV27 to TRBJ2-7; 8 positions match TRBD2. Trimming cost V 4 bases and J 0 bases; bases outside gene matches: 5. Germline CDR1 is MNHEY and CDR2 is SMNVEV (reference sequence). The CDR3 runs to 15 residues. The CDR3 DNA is TGTGCCAGCAGTTCCCGACTAGCGAGCTCCTACGAGCAGTACTTC. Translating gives CASSSRLASSYEQYF.

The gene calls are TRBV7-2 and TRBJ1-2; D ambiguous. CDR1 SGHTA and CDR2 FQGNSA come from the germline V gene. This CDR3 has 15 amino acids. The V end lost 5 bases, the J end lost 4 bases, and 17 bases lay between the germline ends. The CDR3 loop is CASSLDGGIGYGYTF. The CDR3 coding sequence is TGTGCCAGCAGCCTCGACGGAGGCATAGGCTATGGCTACACCTTC.

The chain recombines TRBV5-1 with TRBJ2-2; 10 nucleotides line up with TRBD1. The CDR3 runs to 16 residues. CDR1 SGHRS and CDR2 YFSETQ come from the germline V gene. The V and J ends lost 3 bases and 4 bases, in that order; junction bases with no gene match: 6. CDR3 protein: CASSSTGGGPTGELFF. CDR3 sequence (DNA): TGCGCCAGCAGCTCGACAGGGGGCGGGCCCACCGGGGAGCTGTTTTTT.

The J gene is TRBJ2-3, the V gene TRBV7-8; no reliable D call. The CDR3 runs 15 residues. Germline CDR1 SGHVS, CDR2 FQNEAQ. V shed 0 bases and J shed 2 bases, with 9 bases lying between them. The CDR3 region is CASSLAGTYTDTQYF. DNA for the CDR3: TGTGCCAGCAGCTTAGCGGGCACCTACACAGATACGCAGTATTTT.

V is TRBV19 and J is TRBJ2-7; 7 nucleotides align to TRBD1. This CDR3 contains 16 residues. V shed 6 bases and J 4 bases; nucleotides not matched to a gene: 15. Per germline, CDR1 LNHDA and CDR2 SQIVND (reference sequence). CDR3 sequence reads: CASRLTSTGASYEQYF. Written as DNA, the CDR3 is TGTGCCAGTAGACTCACCTCCACAGGGGCGAGTTACGAGCAGTACTTC. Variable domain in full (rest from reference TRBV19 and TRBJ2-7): DGGITQSPKYLFRKEGQNVTLSCEQNLNHDAMYWYRQDPGQGLRLIYYSQIVNDFQKGDIAEGYSVSREKKESFPLTVTSAQKNPTAFYLCASRLTSTGASYEQYFGPGTRLTVT.

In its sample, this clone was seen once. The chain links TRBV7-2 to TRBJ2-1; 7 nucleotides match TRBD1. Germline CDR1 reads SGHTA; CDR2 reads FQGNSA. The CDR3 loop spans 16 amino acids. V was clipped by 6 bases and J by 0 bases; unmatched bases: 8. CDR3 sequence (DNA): TGTGCCAGCAGACCTCGGACAGGCAGCTCCTACAATGAGCAGTTCTTC. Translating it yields CASRPRTGSSYNEQFF.

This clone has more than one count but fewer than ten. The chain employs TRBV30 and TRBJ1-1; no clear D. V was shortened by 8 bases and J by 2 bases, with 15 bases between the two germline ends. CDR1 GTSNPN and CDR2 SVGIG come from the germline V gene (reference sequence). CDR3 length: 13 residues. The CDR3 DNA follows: TGTGCCGGATCCCGGCCAGTTAACACTGAAGCTTTCTTT. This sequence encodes CAGSRPVNTEAFF.

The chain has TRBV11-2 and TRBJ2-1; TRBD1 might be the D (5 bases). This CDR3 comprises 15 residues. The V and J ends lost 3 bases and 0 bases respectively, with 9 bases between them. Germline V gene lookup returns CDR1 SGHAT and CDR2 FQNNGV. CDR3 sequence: CASSFWGDSYNEQFF. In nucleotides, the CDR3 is TGTGCCAGCAGCTTCTGGGGCGACTCCTACAATGAGCAGTTCTTC.

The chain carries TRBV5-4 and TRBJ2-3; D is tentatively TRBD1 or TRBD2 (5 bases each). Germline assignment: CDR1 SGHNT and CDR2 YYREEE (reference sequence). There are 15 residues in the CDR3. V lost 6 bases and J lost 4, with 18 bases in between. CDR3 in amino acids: CASKGTRGEADTQYF. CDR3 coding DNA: TGTGCCAGCAAGGGGACCCGGGGAGAGGCAGATACGCAGTATTTT.

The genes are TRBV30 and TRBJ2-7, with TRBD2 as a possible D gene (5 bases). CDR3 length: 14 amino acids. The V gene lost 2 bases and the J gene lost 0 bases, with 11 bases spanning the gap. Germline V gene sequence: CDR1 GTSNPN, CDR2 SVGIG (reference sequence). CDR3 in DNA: TGTGCCTGGAGTCCCAAGGACTTCTCCTACGAGCAGTACTTC. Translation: CAWSPKDFSYEQYF.